Below, 30 T cell receptor beta chains from the same sample are listed, as sequenced in a study of cytomegalovirus exposure and HLA in healthy donors. PCR involved 60 Vbeta and 13 Jbeta primers. Data came from immunoSEQ multiplex PCR; TCRdb stores just in-frame clones and leaves some out. This sample has under 200,000 clones, with roughly 80% found just once. The material sequenced was PBMCs. These receptors were obtained from a woman aged 40-49 years in good health and CMV-seropositive.

This chain uses TRBV9 with TRBJ2-3, with 9 bases matching TRBD2. Germline V lookup: CDR1 SGDLS, CDR2 YYNGEE. The CDR3 is 16 residues long. Trimming cost V 1 base and J 6 bases; bases outside gene matches: 9. CDR3 DNA sequence: TGTGCCAGCAGCGTAAGAGGCGGGAGGGCCGCGGATACGCAGTATTTT. It translates to CASSVRGGRAADTQYF.

The rearrangement uses TRBV6-6 and TRBJ2-3; 8 positions match TRBD2. CDR3 size: 14 residues. The ends lost 8 bases at V and 3 bases at J; junction bases unmatched: 7. Germline loops: CDR1 MNHNY, CDR2 SVGAGI (reference sequence). The CDR3 is CASFLAGGTDTQYF. DNA of the CDR3: TGTGCCAGCTTTCTAGCGGGTGGAACAGATACGCAGTATTTT.

The chain employs TRBV15 and TRBJ2-1, with D possibly TRBD2 on 5 matching bases. V lost 1 base and J 1 base, leaving 8 bases between the germline ends. This CDR3 is 15 amino acids long. CDR1 and CDR2 (germline): LNHNV, YYDKDF (reference sequence). CDR3 coding DNA: TGTGCCACCAGCAGAGTGCTAGCTTCCTACAATGAGCAGTTCTTC. It codes for CATSRVLASYNEQFF.

The genes are TRBV10-3 and TRBJ2-7; 7 bases are shared with TRBD2. There are 13 residues in the CDR3. V shed 2 bases, J shed 3 bases, and the junction held 1 base outside the gene matches. Per germline, CDR1 ENHRY and CDR2 SYGVKD. CDR3 sequence reads: CAISEGGGYEQYF. In DNA, the CDR3 is TGTGCCATCAGTGAGGGGGGGGGCTACGAGCAGTACTTC.

A few counts support this clone. This chain joins TRBV9 and TRBJ1-1; D call uncertain. This CDR3 region has 14 residues. CDR1 and CDR2 from the germline V gene are SGDLS and YYNGEE. The V end lost 0 bases, the J end lost 0 bases, and 6 bases lay between the germline ends. The CDR3 nucleotides are TGTGCCAGCAGCGTAGACAGCCTGAACACTGAAGCTTTCTTT. Encoded protein: CASSVDSLNTEAFF.

CDR3 sequence reads: CASSMGQSNYGYTF. The CDR3 DNA sequence: TGTGCCAGCTCGATGGGACAGTCTAACTATGGCTACACCTTC. V and J are TRBV18 and TRBJ1-2; 7 positions match TRBD1. The junction had 4 bases not matched to a gene; V was cut back by 6 bases and J by 0 bases. The CDR3 has 14 amino acids. Germline assignment: CDR1 KGHSH and CDR2 LQKENI.

Note on this clone: The same CDR3 can be traced to other DNA sequences in this sample. The V call is TRBV18, the J call TRBJ1-1; 7 nucleotides align to TRBD1. In germline, CDR1 is KGHSH, CDR2 LQKENI. This CDR3 has 14 residues. The trim removed 3 bases at V and 2 bases at J, leaving 3 bases unmatched. CDR3 sequence (DNA): TGTGCCAGCTCACCGGGACAGCTTAACACTGAAGCTTTCTTT. Its translation is CASSPGQLNTEAFF.

The chain uses TRBV7-6 and TRBJ1-3; D unresolved. CDR3 size: 16 residues. The V end was cut by 0 bases, the J end by 0 bases, with 9 bases between. Germline assignment: CDR1 SGHVS and CDR2 FNYEAQ. The chain's CDR3 is CASSLAAFRSGNTIYF. As DNA, the CDR3 is TGTGCCAGCAGCTTAGCAGCATTTCGCTCTGGAAACACCATATATTTT.

J is TRBJ2-5 and V is TRBV6-5; perhaps TRBD1 as D (5 bases). V lost 5 bases to trimming and J lost 3 bases, with 10 bases between them. Germline-derived CDR1 and CDR2 are MNHEY and SVGAGI. The CDR3 loop spans 13 amino acids. CDR3 DNA sequence: TGTGCCAGCAGTGGAAGCAGGGAAGAGACCCAGTACTTC. Amino acid sequence: CASSGSREETQYF.

The chain couples TRBV19 to TRBJ1-3; a possible D gene is TRBD1 (6 bases). V lost 4 bases and J lost 3, with 13 bases in between. CDR3 length: 15 amino acids. CDR1 and CDR2 (germline): LNHDA, SQIVND (reference sequence). The CDR3 here is CASSTSSGVGNTIYF. CDR3 in DNA: TGTGCCAGTAGTACCTCTTCAGGGGTTGGAAACACCATATATTTT. The whole variable domain, remainder taken from reference TRBV19 and TRBJ1-3, is DGGITQSPKYLFRKEGQNVTLSCEQNLNHDAMYWYRQDPGQGLRLIYYSQIVNDFQKGDIAEGYSVSREKKESFPLTVTSAQKNPTAFYLCASSTSSGVGNTIYFGEGSWLTVV.

V is TRBV21-1 and J is TRBJ2-6; the table's D call, TRBD1, was not checked against the DNA. TRBV21-1 is deemed a pseudogene. The CDR3 totals 17 residues. The CDR3 region is CARRGQRRPAGANVLTF. For the CDR3, the DNA is TGTGCCAGGAGGGGACAGCGTCGCCCCGCTGGGGCCAACGTCCTGACTTTC.

The chain has TRBV6-1 and TRBJ1-4; a possible D gene is TRBD1 (6 bases). The CDR3 contains 14 residues. Trimming left V 2 bases short and J 8 bases short, with 12 bases between. From germline, CDR1 is MNHNS and CDR2 SASEGT. CDR3 bases: TGTGCCAGCAGTGAAAGGGGGGGGCGGGAAAAACTGTTTTTT. Translating gives CASSERGGREKLFF.

The J gene is TRBJ1-1, the V gene TRBV10-1; 8 nucleotides line up with TRBD1. The germline V gene has CDR1 WNHNN and CDR2 SYGVQD (reference sequence). CDR3 length: 14 residues. Trimming removed 3 bases from V and 8 bases from J; junction bases left unmatched: 8. The CDR3 coding sequence is TGCGCCAGCAGTGATCCCCGACAGGGGCCCGAAGCTTTCTTT. Protein sequence: CASSDPRQGPEAFF.

V usage is TRBV29-1 and J usage is TRBJ2-3; 10 bases agree with TRBD1. CDR3 length: 13 amino acids. Germline V gives CDR1 SQVTM, CDR2 ANQGSEA. With 5 bases clipped from V and 3 bases from J, the junction kept 2 bases outside the gene matches. The CDR3 nucleotides are TGCAGCGTTCCGGGACAGGGGACAGATACGCAGTATTTT. Translated, it gives CSVPGQGTDTQYF.

This chain links TRBV5-1 with TRBJ2-3, with D uncertain. CDR1 is SGHRS and CDR2 is YFSETQ in the germline V gene. This CDR3 comprises 14 residues. V lost 1 base to trimming and J lost 2 bases, with 8 bases between them. CDR3: CASSLRLVTDTQYF. CDR3 coding DNA: TGCGCCAGCAGCTTGAGGCTAGTCACAGATACGCAGTATTTT.

The V call is TRBV6-5, the J call TRBJ1-1; 8 bases fit TRBD1. With V trimmed by 4 bases and J by 1 base, 5 bases remained unmatched. Looked up from germline, CDR1 is MNHEY and CDR2 is SVGAGI. This CDR3 comprises 15 residues. CDR3 residues: CASSLWTGRNTEAFF. CDR3 sequence (DNA): TGTGCCAGCAGTTTATGGACAGGGAGGAACACTGAAGCTTTCTTT.

The rearrangement uses TRBV19 and TRBJ2-1, with D perhaps matching TRBD1 (5 bases). This CDR3 spans 15 amino acids. Trimming pared 3 bases from V and 7 bases from J, leaving 16 bases between. Germline V lookup: CDR1 LNHDA, CDR2 SQIVND (reference sequence). The CDR3 DNA reads TGTGCCAGTAGTATCGACATGGGGCGAATGAATGAGCAGTTCTTC. This encodes CASSIDMGRMNEQFF.

The chain employs TRBV18 and TRBJ2-3; 9 bases fit TRBD1. This CDR3 contains 12 residues. Germline CDR1 and CDR2: KGHSH and LQKENI. The trim removed 4 bases at V and 9 bases at J, leaving 2 bases unmatched. The CDR3 loop is CASSLGQGTQYF. CDR3 nucleotide sequence: TGTGCCAGCTCACTAGGACAGGGGACGCAGTATTTT.

The V call is TRBV30, the J call TRBJ1-1, with 7 bases aligning to TRBD1. Looked up from germline, CDR1 is GTSNPN and CDR2 is SVGIG (reference sequence). The CDR3 loop spans 15 amino acids. The V and J ends lost 4 bases and 3 bases, in that order; junction bases with no gene match: 11. CDR3 DNA: TGTGCCTGGAAGGGGGCGGGGTCCCCGTACACTGAAGCTTTCTTT. It codes for CAWKGAGSPYTEAFF.

A few counts support this clone. The sample has other DNA sequences that encode this CDR3 too. The genes are TRBV29-1 and TRBJ1-2; 7 bases fit TRBD1. This CDR3 has 12 residues. The trim removed 1 base at V and 5 bases at J, leaving 1 base unmatched. The V gene's germline CDR1 is SQVTM and CDR2 ANQGSEA. The CDR3 protein is CSVEGQGYGYTF. The CDR3 bases are TGCAGCGTTGAAGGACAGGGATATGGCTACACCTTC.

This rearrangement joins TRBV5-1 to TRBJ2-7; 10 positions agree with TRBD2. The CDR3 covers 14 residues. Germline V gene data show CDR1 as SGHRS and CDR2 as YFSETQ. V lost 1 base to trimming and J lost 3 bases; unmatched junction nucleotides: 1. DNA of the CDR3: TGCGCCAGCAGCTTGAGCGGGGGGGGCTACGAGCAGTACTTC. Amino acid sequence: CASSLSGGGYEQYF.

The genes are TRBV28 and TRBJ2-7; TRBD1 aligns across 7 bases. The V gene's germline CDR1 is MDHEN and CDR2 SYDVKM. V was pared by 6 bases and J by 1 base, with 6 bases of the junction left unmatched. The CDR3 has 14 residues. CDR3 nucleotide sequence: TGTGCCAGCAGGCCACAGGGGCGATCCTACGAGCAGTACTTC. This gives the protein CASRPQGRSYEQYF.

V is TRBV9 and J is TRBJ2-4; TRBD2 matches 8 bases. Germline trimming cut 0 bases from V and 5 bases from J; bases unmatched to any gene: 7. Germline CDR1 SGDLS, CDR2 YYNGEE. CDR3 length equals 16 residues. CDR3 in amino acids: CASSVGPGGGQNIQYF. The CDR3 DNA is TGTGCCAGCAGCGTAGGACCCGGGGGGGGCCAAAACATTCAGTACTTC. Full variable domain (rest looked up from reference TRBV9 and TRBJ2-4): DSGVTQTPKHLITATGQRVTLRCSPRSGDLSVYWYQQSLDQGLQFLIQYYNGEERAKGNILERFSAQQFPDLHSELNLSSLELGDSALYFCASSVGPGGGQNIQYFGAGTRLSVL.

V and J are TRBV29-1 and TRBJ2-2; the match to TRBD2 covers 7 bases. Germline V gene lookup returns CDR1 SQVTM and CDR2 ANQGSEA. This CDR3 contains 12 residues. V was pared by 2 bases and J by 6 bases, with 0 bases of the junction left unmatched. The CDR3 DNA sequence: TGCAGCGTTGAACGGGGGGCCGGGGAGCTGTTTTTT. Its translation is CSVERGAGELFF.

The chain's CDR3 is CASSKQGGDTEAFF. In DNA form, the CDR3 reads TGTGCCAGCAGTAAACAGGGAGGGGATACTGAAGCTTTCTTT. This sequence joins TRBV25-1 and TRBJ1-1; possibly TRBD1 for D (6 bases). The ends were cut back, 5 bases at V and 5 bases at J, with 15 bases in the middle. The CDR3 runs to 14 residues. Germline V gene data show CDR1 as MGHDK and CDR2 as SYGVNS.

The rearrangement uses TRBV5-5 and TRBJ1-1; D might be TRBD1 (6 bases). This CDR3 is 15 amino acids long. V was trimmed by 1 base and J by 8 bases, leaving 18 bases between them. In germline, CDR1 is SGHKS, CDR2 YYEKEE (reference sequence). The CDR3 reads CASSLQGGRGDEAFF. For the CDR3, the DNA is TGTGCCAGCAGCTTGCAAGGGGGGCGGGGGGACGAAGCTTTCTTT. Full variable domain (outside the CDR3, taken from reference TRBV5-5 and TRBJ1-1): DAGVTQSPTHLIKTRGQQVTLRCSPISGHKSVSWYQQVLGQGPQFIFQYYEKEERGRGNFPDRFSARQFPNYSSELNVNALLLGDSALYLCASSLQGGRGDEAFFGQGTRLTVV.

This rearrangement joins TRBV5-4 to TRBJ2-3, with 10 bases matching TRBD1. This CDR3 spans 15 amino acids. J gave up 3 bases and V 3 bases, and 4 bases lay outside the gene matches. The V gene's germline CDR1 is SGHNT and CDR2 YYREEE (reference sequence). CDR3 loop: CASSSRTGGTDTQYF. The CDR3 DNA is TGTGCCAGCAGCTCGCGGACAGGGGGGACAGATACGCAGTATTTT.

The genes are TRBV6-1 and TRBJ2-7, with TRBD1 matching over 7 bases. Germline V gene sequence: CDR1 MNHNS, CDR2 SASEGT. The CDR3 consists of 14 residues. V trimming: 5 bases; J trimming: 0 bases; junction bases outside the gene matches: 4. CDR3 coding DNA: TGTGCCAGCAGTCCGGACAGGAGCTCCTACGAGCAGTACTTC. It translates to CASSPDRSSYEQYF.

The chain recombines TRBV2 with TRBJ1-1, with D possibly TRBD1 on 6 matching bases. The CDR3 extends over 14 amino acids. V lost 5 bases, J lost 7 bases, and 17 bases lay in between. Per germline, CDR1 SNHLY and CDR2 FYNNEI. The CDR3 reads CASSSRGLGGEAFF. The CDR3, as DNA: TGTGCCAGCAGTTCCAGGGGACTAGGTGGTGAAGCTTTCTTT.

The V and J genes are TRBV5-1 and TRBJ1-1; D is perhaps TRBD1 (5 bases). Germline CDR1 reads SGHRS; CDR2 reads YFSETQ. CDR3 length: 11 residues. V lost 7 bases to trimming and J lost 4 bases, with 8 bases between them. The CDR3 loop reads CASGGGTEAFF. CDR3 nucleotides: TGCGCCAGCGGGGGGGGCACTGAAGCTTTCTTT.